This TCR beta chain was observed in a study of CD8+CD57+ T cells in acquired aplastic anemia. The CDR3 is 13 residues long. Germline V gene sequence: CDR1 MNHNS, CDR2 SASEGT. With regard to this clonotype: One junction end disagrees with the germline gene, perhaps due to a read error.

Individuals selected for sequencing had exhibited CD8+CD57+ cell expansion on flow cytometry. Genomic DNA acted as the template from which TCR beta VDJ combination and CDR3 sequence profiling were carried out. MiXCR, applied by TCRdb to the reads, yields one record per CDR3 protein. The repertoire consists of 160,000 or so distinct CDR3 sequences, with roughly 43% occurring once and the leading ten covering roughly 3.1%. This TCR was sampled from a human donor with aplastic anemia. The sample was sorted CD4+, CD8+, or CD8+CD57+ T cells (not recorded which) from PBMCs. The chain joins TRBV6-1 to TRBJ1-5; D not certain. CDR3 coding DNA: TGTGCCATCAGTGCCGATAGCAATCAGCCCCAGCATTTT. It translates to CAISADSNQPQHF.